The entry that follows covers one TCR beta chain sequence. Its antigen is still unknown. The ends lost 5 bases at V and 5 bases at J; junction bases unmatched: 7. Germline CDR1 is SGHTA and CDR2 is FQGNSA. This CDR3 spans 15 amino acids. This entry belongs to a study of graft-versus-host responses after intestinal transplantation. Study-level background: Multivisceral, liver-intestinal, or isolated intestinal transplants were received by the recipients. Following induction with anti-thymocyte globulin, all recipients were given tacrolimus and steroids for three to four years. Regarding the study as a whole: High graft-versus-host to host-versus-graft T cell clonal ratios marked allografts of patients with graft-donor macrochimerism. Recipient-marrow GvH clones were detected, some having first appeared in ileum or blood.

Using immunoSEQ multiplex PCR, the repertoire was profiled, and TCRdb retains in-frame clones only, with some absent. Among about 130,000 clones listed, around nine tenths were seen once. The source was unstimulated CD4+ T cells sorted from spleen or lymph node cells, collected before intestinal transplant. The clonotype comes from a human donor who received an intestinal transplant. The genes are TRBV7-2 and TRBJ1-2; 11 bases align to TRBD1. The CDR3 reads CASSTGQGARYGYTF. The CDR3 bases are TGTGCCAGCAGCACCGGACAGGGGGCACGTTATGGCTACACCTTC.